This TCR beta chain was observed in a study of OX40 agonist ivuxolimab in advanced cancers. The overall study: Antecedent anti-PD-1, anti-PD-L1 or anti-CTLA-4 therapy was permissible, with around 41% having received some.

The data were produced by immunoSEQ multiplex PCR, yet TCRdb's version contains in-frame clones alone and is incomplete. This table has about 19,000 clones, roughly 73% appearing once. Specimen: CD4+ or CD8+ T cells sorted from blood, collected in a trial of the OX40 agonist ivuxolimab. The sequence was collected from an adult with an advanced solid tumor such as melanoma, head and neck, liver or kidney cancer.

The CDR3 sequence: CASSSGTGTYEQYF. In DNA form, the CDR3 reads TGTGCCAGCAGCTCGGGGACAGGGACCTACGAGCAGTACTTC. V and J are TRBV5-6 and TRBJ2-7; 9 positions match TRBD1. The CDR3 consists of 14 residues. The germline V gene encodes CDR1 SGHDT and CDR2 YYEEEE. The ends lost 3 bases at V and 2 bases at J; junction bases unmatched: 3.